The next 16 T cell receptor beta chains were all read from a single sample in a study of blood T cells in healthy people across ages. A second PCR of roughly 7 to 11 cycles used a sample-barcoded 5' primer and a J-beta primer mix. MiXCR, applied by TCRdb to the 5' RACE reads, yields one record per CDR3 protein. The sample consists of under 1,000,000 distinct CDR3 sequences, under 40% of them appearing once. The specimen was blood. Every receptor here comes from a man younger than 35 in good health.

In this sample, this clonotype turned up a few times. This sequence joins TRBV13 and TRBJ1-1, with D possibly being TRBD1 (6 bases). V lost 4 bases and J lost 4, with 13 bases in between. The CDR3 runs 14 residues. Germline assignment: CDR1 PRHDT and CDR2 FYEKMQ (reference sequence). The CDR3, as DNA: TGTGCCAGCAGCTCACAGGGAGTGGTCACTGAAGCTTTCTTT. Its translation: CASSSQGVVTEAFF. The full variable domain, completed using reference TRBV13 and TRBJ1-1, is AAGVIQSPRHLIKEKRETATLKCYPIPRHDTVYWYQQGPGQDPQFLISFYEKMQSDKGSIPDRFSAQQFSDYHSELNMSSLELGDSALYFCASSSQGVVTEAFFGQGTRLTVV.

The genes are TRBV28 and TRBJ2-5, with TRBD2 matching 8 bases. The CDR3 is 15 residues long. In germline, CDR1 is MDHEN, CDR2 SYDVKM. V was pared by 8 bases and J by 1 base, with 9 bases of the junction left unmatched. DNA of the CDR3: TGTGCCAGCGTCTGGGCGGGGGGCCCCCAAGAGACCCAGTACTTC. Its protein product is CASVWAGGPQETQYF.

In its sample, this clonotype was seen many times. V and J are TRBV20-1 and TRBJ1-5; 9 bases fit TRBD1. The CDR3 length is 15 residues. Trimming removed 0 bases from V and 7 bases from J; junction bases left unmatched: 7. Germline loops: CDR1 DFQATT, CDR2 SNEGSKA (reference sequence). CDR3 bases: TGCAGTGCTAGAGATGGGGACAGGGTACACCAGCCCCAGCATTTT. As protein: CSARDGDRVHQPQHF.

The J gene is TRBJ1-2, the V gene TRBV4-3; 7 nucleotides agree with TRBD1. V shed 0 bases, J shed 0 bases, and the junction held 10 bases outside the gene matches. Germline V lookup: CDR1 LGHNA, CDR2 YSLEER. This CDR3 region has 18 residues. The CDR3 nucleotides are TGCGCCAGCAGCCAAGATCTCGGGGGACAGACCGCTAACTATGGCTACACCTTC. Encoded protein: CASSQDLGGQTANYGYTF.

This chain connects TRBV6-1 to TRBJ2-5, with D perhaps matching TRBD1 or TRBD2 (5 bases each). The V gene lost 0 bases and the J gene lost 5 bases, with 13 bases spanning the gap. This CDR3 contains 15 residues. Looked up from germline, CDR1 is MNHNS and CDR2 is SASEGT. CDR3 amino acids: CASSEARGALETQYF. CDR3 nucleotide sequence: TGTGCCAGCAGTGAAGCGAGGGGCGCTTTGGAGACCCAGTACTTC.

The chain uses TRBV12-3 or TRBV12-4 and TRBJ1-1; tentatively, D is TRBD1 (5 bases). There are 12 residues in the CDR3. Between the trimmed V and J ends, which lost 2 bases and 7 bases, there was a span of 8 bases. Here the CDR3 DNA reads TGTGCCAGCAGTTTAATGGGGGTTGAAGCTTTCTTT. This translates into CASSLMGVEAFF.

There are a few counts of this clonotype. The V gene is TRBV7-2, the J gene TRBJ2-6; D unclear. The CDR3 has 16 amino acids. With 1 base removed from V and 2 bases from J, the gap between germline ends came to 9 bases. Germline V gene sequence: CDR1 SGHTA, CDR2 FQGNSA. For the CDR3, the DNA is TGTGCCAGCAGCTTAGAGGCCGTCACTGGGGCCAACGTCCTGACTTTC. Translated: CASSLEAVTGANVLTF.

The genes are TRBV9 and TRBJ2-1, with TRBD2 matching over 9 bases. J gave up 3 bases and V 0 bases, and 7 bases lay outside the gene matches. CDR1 and CDR2 from the germline V gene are SGDLS and YYNGEE. This CDR3 has 17 residues. CDR3 sequence reads: CASSVEASGEYYNEQFF. CDR3 sequence (DNA): TGTGCCAGCAGCGTAGAGGCTAGCGGGGAGTACTACAATGAGCAGTTCTTC.

This rearrangement joins TRBV7-2 to TRBJ2-5, with 10 bases lining up with TRBD2. Losses at the gene ends were 5 bases for V and 3 bases for J; bases not matched to a gene: 9. The length of the CDR3 is 16 residues. Germline values: CDR1 SGHTA, CDR2 FQGNSA. DNA of the CDR3: TGTGCCAGCAGCCAAATAGCGGGGGGCTTAGAAGAGACCCAGTACTTC. It codes for CASSQIAGGLEETQYF.

Regarding this clonotype: It may be a read error: a sequence one base away is much more abundant. V is TRBV9 and J is TRBJ2-5, with 7 bases identical to TRBD2. The CDR3 is 15 amino acids. V trimming: 1 base; J trimming: 11 bases; junction bases outside the gene matches: 14. Germline CDR1 is SGDLS and CDR2 is YYNGEE. The CDR3 loop is CASSVNGRADNEQYF. CDR3 coding DNA: TGTGCCAGCAGCGTAAATGGGAGGGCGGACAATGAGCAGTACTTC.

This clonotype was seen only a few times. The chain has TRBV9 and TRBJ2-7; D is unclear. V was pared by 3 bases and J by 7 bases, with 17 bases between. The CDR3 totals 14 residues. Per the germline V gene, CDR1 is SGDLS and CDR2 is YYNGEE. CDR3 bases: TGTGCCAGCAGCGGCGAGACACGTTACAATGAGCAGTACTTC. Protein product: CASSGETRYNEQYF.

This clonotype was counted at least ten times. The chain links TRBV27 to TRBJ2-5; 13 bases map to TRBD2. V lost 7 bases to trimming and J lost 1 base; unmatched junction nucleotides: 6. Germline assignment: CDR1 MNHEY and CDR2 SMNVEV (reference sequence). The length of the CDR3 is 16 residues. In DNA, the CDR3 is TGTGCCAGCAACCCACTAGCGGGGGGGTCCCAAGAGACCCAGTACTTC. Translated: CASNPLAGGSQETQYF.

In regard to this clonotype: This sequence may be a read error, since a much larger clone differs from it by one base. The V call is TRBV12-3 or TRBV12-4, the J call TRBJ2-3, with 7 bases that match TRBD1. CDR3 length: 14 amino acids. The CDR3, as DNA: TGTGCCAGCAGTTTTTGGGATGGGACAGATGCGCAGTATTTT. Translating gives CASSFWDGTDAQYF.

J is TRBJ2-3 and V is TRBV4-1; D may be TRBD1 (5 bases). CDR1 and CDR2 from the germline V gene are MGHRA and YSYEKL. The V and J ends lost 4 bases and 5 bases respectively, with 10 bases between them. The CDR3 runs 13 residues. CDR3 in amino acids: CASSLIQGDTQYF. CDR3 nucleotides: TGCGCCAGCAGCCTAATCCAGGGAGATACGCAGTATTTT.

J is TRBJ2-3 and V is TRBV7-2, with a tentative D call TRBD1 (5 bases). The V gene lost 1 base and the J gene lost 4 bases, with 12 bases spanning the gap. From germline, CDR1 is SGHTA and CDR2 FQGNSA. CDR3 length: 15 amino acids. DNA of the CDR3: TGTGCCAGCAGCTTAGGTGGGGCCAGAGCAGATACGCAGTATTTT. Translated: CASSLGGARADTQYF. Filled out from reference TRBV7-2 and TRBJ2-3, the complete variable domain reads GAGVSQSPSNKVTEKGKDVELRCDPISGHTALYWYRQSLGQGLEFLIYFQGNSAPDKSGLPSDRFSAERTGGSVSTLTIQRTQQEDSAVYLCASSLGGARADTQYFGPGTRLTVL.

Note on this clonotype: A much larger clone lies one base from this, so it may be a read error. The rearrangement uses TRBV5-1 and TRBJ2-7; a possible D gene is TRBD1 (5 bases). The V gene lost 7 bases and the J gene lost 7 bases, with 21 bases spanning the gap. The germline gives CDR1 SGHRS, CDR2 YFSETQ. This CDR3 is 14 amino acids long. The CDR3 coding sequence is TGCGCCAGCCAACCTGAAGGGGTGGGGAATGAGCAGTACTTC. Protein product: CASQPEGVGNEQYF.